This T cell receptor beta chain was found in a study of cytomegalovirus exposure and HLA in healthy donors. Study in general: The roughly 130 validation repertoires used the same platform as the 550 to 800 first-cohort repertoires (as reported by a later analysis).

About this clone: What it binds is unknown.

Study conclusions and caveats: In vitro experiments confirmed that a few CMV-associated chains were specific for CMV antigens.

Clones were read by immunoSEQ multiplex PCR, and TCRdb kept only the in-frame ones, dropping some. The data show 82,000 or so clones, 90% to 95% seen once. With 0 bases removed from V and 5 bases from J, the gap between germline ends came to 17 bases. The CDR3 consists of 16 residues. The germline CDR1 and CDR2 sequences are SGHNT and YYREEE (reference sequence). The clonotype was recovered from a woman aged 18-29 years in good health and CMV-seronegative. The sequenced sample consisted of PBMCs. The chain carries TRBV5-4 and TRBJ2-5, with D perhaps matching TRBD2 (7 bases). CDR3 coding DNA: TGTGCCAGCAGCTTGGCCGTTTCGGGGGGCGAGGAGACCCAGTACTTC. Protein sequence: CASSLAVSGGEETQYF.